These 32 T cell receptor beta chains were all obtained from the same sample, sequenced in a study of technical replicates of blood from several donors. Sequenced by immunoSEQ multiplex PCR; TCRdb stores in-frame clones only, minus some. The sample lists 30,000 to 40,000 clones; around nine tenths were seen once. Input material: PBMCs. The receptors come from a human donor in good health. Some clones in this sample may be carry-over from other donors' samples.

This clone came up a few times. In DNA, the CDR3 is TGTGCCAGCAGCCCCGCCGGGACAGGGAAGGGCTACACCTTC. This encodes CASSPAGTGKGYTF. V and J are TRBV5-4 and TRBJ1-2; the match to TRBD1 covers 9 bases. Per the germline V gene, CDR1 is SGHNT and CDR2 is YYREEE (reference sequence). V lost 4 bases to trimming and J lost 8 bases; unmatched junction nucleotides: 9. The CDR3 has 14 residues.

The rearrangement links TRBV5-1 to TRBJ1-5; D perhaps matches TRBD1 (6 bases). With 0 bases removed from V and 7 bases from J, the gap between germline ends came to 11 bases. This CDR3 is built from 14 residues. Germline V CDR1 and CDR2: SGHRS, YFSETQ. CDR3 region: CASSLASGDQPQHF. The CDR3 nucleotides read TGCGCCAGCAGCTTGGCCTCAGGGGACCAGCCCCAGCATTTT.

The chain links TRBV6-5 to TRBJ1-2; D remains ambiguous. The length of the CDR3 is 15 residues. Germline V gene data show CDR1 as MNHEY and CDR2 as SVGAGI. Trimming stripped 6 bases from V and 3 bases from J, with 17 bases between. The CDR3 nucleotides read TGTGCCAGCAGCTCTGGAGCGGGAACTCACTATGGCTACACCTTC. Protein product: CASSSGAGTHYGYTF.

The chain uses TRBV5-1 and TRBJ2-7; 12 nucleotides match TRBD2. CDR3 length: 16 residues. CDR1 is SGHRS and CDR2 is YFSETQ in the germline V gene. Trimming took 4 bases from V and 3 from J; bases not matched to a gene: 8. As DNA, the CDR3 is TGCGCCAGCAGCGAGTCTCTAGCGGGGGGGCTCTACGAGCAGTACTTC. Amino acids: CASSESLAGGLYEQYF.

The chain links TRBV7-6 to TRBJ2-2, with D perhaps TRBD1 (5 bases). Trimming took 5 bases from V and 0 from J, leaving 7 bases between them. The CDR3 consists of 14 residues. Germline V lookup: CDR1 SGHVS, CDR2 FNYEAQ. CDR3 residues: CASSPTANTGELFF. CDR3 DNA: TGTGCCAGCAGCCCGACAGCGAACACCGGGGAGCTGTTTTTT.

In its sample, this clone was seen once. V usage is TRBV4-1 and J usage is TRBJ2-5, with unresolved D. Trimming pared 2 bases from V and 3 bases from J, leaving 13 bases between. The CDR3 is 15 amino acids. Germline CDR1 is MGHRA and CDR2 is YSYEKL. The CDR3 loop reads CASSQLEVSEETQYF. The CDR3 region has the DNA TGCGCCAGCAGCCAACTAGAAGTTTCTGAAGAGACCCAGTACTTC.

The chain links TRBV7-2 to TRBJ2-3; TRBD1 is a possible D gene (5 bases). This CDR3 is 15 amino acids long. The V end was cut by 3 bases, the J end by 3 bases, with 13 bases between. In germline, CDR1 is SGHTA, CDR2 FQGNSA. The CDR3 reads CASSFPGARTDTQYF. DNA of the CDR3: TGTGCCAGCAGCTTCCCTGGGGCTAGGACAGATACGCAGTATTTT.

V is TRBV7-2 and J is TRBJ2-3; TRBD2 matches at 13 bases. CDR1 is SGHTA, CDR2 FQGNSA, per germline. This CDR3 has 18 amino acids. Trimming removed 4 bases from V and 3 bases from J; junction bases left unmatched: 10. The CDR3 nucleotides read TGTGCCAGCAGCTACCTACAACTAGCGGGAGGGCCGACAGATACGCAGTATTTT. Its translation is CASSYLQLAGGPTDTQYF.

This chain joins TRBV7-3 and TRBJ1-1; 12 positions agree with TRBD1. V dropped 5 bases and J dropped 4; count of bases not matched to a gene: 8. The CDR3 length is 16 residues. From germline, CDR1 is SGHTA and CDR2 FQGTGA. CDR3 amino acids: CASSPGQGALGTEAFF. The CDR3 coding sequence is TGTGCCAGCAGCCCGGGACAGGGGGCGCTTGGCACTGAAGCTTTCTTT. Full variable domain (outside the CDR3, taken from reference TRBV7-3 and TRBJ1-1): GAGVSQTPSNKVTEKGKYVELRCDPISGHTALYWYRQSLGQGPEFLIYFQGTGAADDSGLPNDRFFAVRPEGSVSTLKIQRTERGDSAVYLCASSPGQGALGTEAFFGQGTRLTVV.

The V gene is TRBV15, the J gene TRBJ2-7; 12 bases are a match to TRBD2. Trimming at V came to 4 bases and at J to 3 bases, leaving 4 bases not matched to a gene. Per the germline V gene, CDR1 is LNHNV and CDR2 is YYDKDF (reference sequence). CDR3 length: 15 amino acids. The DNA for the CDR3 is TGTGCCACCAGCACTATGACTAGCGGGAGCTACGAGCAGTACTTC. Its translation: CATSTMTSGSYEQYF.

V gene TRBV29-1 combines with J gene TRBJ2-7; D might be TRBD1 (6 bases). Germline lookup yields CDR1 SQVTM and CDR2 ANQGSEA. The CDR3 sequence is 12 residues long. Deletions cut 6 bases from V and 5 bases from J, with 14 bases between. The CDR3 DNA reads TGCAGCGTCACCGGGACAACCCACGAGCAGTACTTC. This translates into CSVTGTTHEQYF.

Only one count was recorded for this clone. This chain joins TRBV29-1 and TRBJ1-1; the D gene is possibly TRBD1 (6 bases). The CDR3 has 15 residues. Deletions cut 2 bases from V and 3 bases from J, with 16 bases between. CDR1 is SQVTM and CDR2 is ANQGSEA in the germline V gene. The CDR3 loop reads CSVEPQGFGDTEAFF. For the CDR3, the DNA is TGCAGCGTTGAACCGCAGGGGTTCGGGGACACTGAAGCTTTCTTT.

This rearrangement joins TRBV7-6 to TRBJ2-7; TRBD1 matches 9 bases. Trimming removed 5 bases from V and 5 bases from J; junction bases left unmatched: 7. Germline-derived CDR1 and CDR2 are SGHVS and FNYEAQ. The CDR3 extends over 14 amino acids. For the CDR3, the DNA is TGTGCCAGCAGCCCGGGACAGGGCCCCAACGAGCAGTACTTC. Translating gives CASSPGQGPNEQYF.

The rearrangement joins TRBV6-5 to TRBJ1-2, with D tentatively TRBD1 (5 bases). This CDR3 has 15 residues. Germline-derived CDR1 and CDR2 are MNHEY and SVGAGI. Between the trimmed V and J ends, which lost 2 bases and 2 bases, there was a span of 12 bases. The CDR3 DNA sequence: TGTGCCAGCAGTTACCGGGGGGATAGGAACTATGGCTACACCTTC. It translates to CASSYRGDRNYGYTF.

The chain links TRBV6-5 to TRBJ1-2; D ambiguous. The CDR3 is 16 amino acids. Germline V gene data show CDR1 as MNHEY and CDR2 as SVGAGI. Trimming cost V 2 bases and J 2 bases, with 15 bases left between them. Here the CDR3 DNA reads TGTGCCAGCAGTTACCCCCGAAAGGGAGGGAACTATGGCTACACCTTC. Translating it yields CASSYPRKGGNYGYTF.

The chain carries TRBV7-2 and TRBJ2-7, with 7 bases matching TRBD1. CDR3 size: 15 residues. V lost 7 bases and J lost 0; bases outside the gene matches: 9. Germline V gene lookup returns CDR1 SGHTA and CDR2 FQGNSA. The chain's CDR3 is CASNNQWDSSYEQYF. The CDR3 region has the DNA TGTGCCAGCAATAATCAATGGGACAGCTCCTACGAGCAGTACTTC.

The count of this clone is one. The chain recombines TRBV9 with TRBJ2-7; 7 positions match TRBD1. Germline CDR1 SGDLS, CDR2 YYNGEE. V shed 3 bases, J shed 3 bases, and the junction held 3 bases outside the gene matches. This CDR3 contains 13 residues. The CDR3, as DNA: TGTGCCAGCAGCGGACGGACAGGCTACGAGCAGTACTTC. It specifies CASSGRTGYEQYF.

This clone is a singleton in its sample. V and J are TRBV27 and TRBJ1-2, with D perhaps matching TRBD1 (5 bases). The germline V and J ends were trimmed by 6 bases and 3 bases, with 11 bases remaining between them. The length of the CDR3 is 13 residues. Germline V gene lookup returns CDR1 MNHEY and CDR2 SMNVEV (reference sequence). This chain's CDR3 is CASRPQGYYGYTF. The CDR3 nucleotides are TGTGCCAGCAGACCTCAGGGATACTATGGCTACACCTTC.

The CDR3 DNA follows: TGTGCCAGCTCACCATTGGACAGGAACTATGGCTACACCTTC. This gives the protein CASSPLDRNYGYTF. This chain links TRBV18 with TRBJ1-2; 7 nucleotides line up with TRBD1. The V and J ends lost 2 bases and 2 bases, in that order; junction bases with no gene match: 2. The CDR3 sequence is 14 residues long. CDR1 is KGHSH and CDR2 is LQKENI in the germline V gene. Using reference TRBV18 and TRBJ1-2 for the parts outside the CDR3, the full variable domain is NAGVMQNPRHLVRRRGQEARLRCSPMKGHSHVYWYRQLPEEGLKFMVYLQKENIIDESGMPKERFSAEFPKEGPSILRIQQVVRGDSAAYFCASSPLDRNYGYTFGSGTRLTVV.

V is TRBV5-1 and J is TRBJ1-1; D is possibly TRBD1 (6 bases). From germline, CDR1 is SGHRS and CDR2 YFSETQ. V lost 0 bases to trimming and J lost 5 bases, with 14 bases between them. CDR3 size: 15 residues. The CDR3 loop reads CASSLARWGQTEAFF. The CDR3 DNA is TGCGCCAGCAGCTTGGCTAGATGGGGACAAACTGAAGCTTTCTTT. The variable domain in full, with the rest retrieved from reference TRBV5-1 and TRBJ1-1, is KAGVTQTPRYLIKTRGQQVTLSCSPISGHRSVSWYQQTPGQGLQFLFEYFSETQRNKGNFPGRFSGRQFSNSRSEMNVSTLELGDSALYLCASSLARWGQTEAFFGQGTRLTVV.

The chain recombines TRBV7-6 with TRBJ1-1; the match to TRBD1 covers 7 bases. The CDR3 is made up of 14 amino acids. Germline values: CDR1 SGHVS, CDR2 FNYEAQ. After removal of 3 bases from V and 1 base from J, the junction contained 2 bases not matched to a gene. As DNA, the CDR3 is TGTGCCAGCAGCTTGGGACAGACGAACACTGAAGCTTTCTTT. The encoded protein is CASSLGQTNTEAFF.

This chain joins TRBV30 and TRBJ2-1, with D possibly being TRBD2 (6 bases). V was cut by 0 bases and J by 2 bases, with 11 bases left in between. The CDR3 spans 15 residues. Per germline, CDR1 GTSNPN and CDR2 SVGIG (reference sequence). CDR3 amino acids: CAWSVGGAAYNEQFF. In DNA form, the CDR3 reads TGTGCCTGGAGTGTCGGAGGGGCAGCCTACAATGAGCAGTTCTTC.

V gene TRBV15 combines with J gene TRBJ1-1; 7 bases agree with TRBD1. The CDR3 is 12 amino acids. Germline trimming cut 11 bases from V and 4 bases from J; bases unmatched to any gene: 7. Germline V CDR1 and CDR2: LNHNV, YYDKDF (reference sequence). Here the CDR3 reads CAASRGGTEAFF. CDR3 DNA sequence: TGTGCCGCAAGCAGGGGGGGCACTGAAGCTTTCTTT.

The V gene is TRBV30, the J gene TRBJ2-7; 7 positions agree with TRBD2. The J segment lost 4 bases and the V segment lost 1 base, leaving 10 bases of the junction unmatched. This CDR3 is built from 15 residues. Per the germline V gene, CDR1 is GTSNPN and CDR2 is SVGIG (reference sequence). The CDR3 loop reads CAWSDRPGGVYEQYF. The CDR3 DNA is TGTGCCTGGAGTGACCGCCCGGGAGGTGTGTACGAGCAGTACTTC.

The chain joins TRBV5-4 to TRBJ2-1; possible D gene TRBD2, 6 bases. This CDR3 contains 15 residues. Germline loops: CDR1 SGHNT, CDR2 YYREEE (reference sequence). V was trimmed by 4 bases and J by 5 bases, leaving 16 bases between them. CDR3 DNA: TGTGCCAGCAGCCACACATTGGGACTTAACAATGAGCAGTTCTTC. Its translation is CASSHTLGLNNEQFF.

V usage is TRBV5-1 and J usage is TRBJ1-2; 11 nucleotides agree with TRBD1. This CDR3 contains 14 residues. The V gene end was trimmed by 4 bases and the J gene end by 7 bases; junction bases not matched to a gene: 6. Germline assignment: CDR1 SGHRS and CDR2 YFSETQ. CDR3 region: CASSTGQGVVGYTF. The CDR3 DNA is TGCGCCAGCAGCACGGGACAGGGGGTCGTTGGCTACACCTTC.

The chain has TRBV5-6 and TRBJ1-3, with TRBD1 identical over 10 bases. The V segment lost 4 bases and the J segment 1 base; nucleotides outside the gene matches: 5. This CDR3 has 16 residues. Germline-derived CDR1 and CDR2 are SGHDT and YYEEEE. CDR3 region: CASSPDRGLSGNTIYF. DNA for the CDR3: TGTGCCAGCAGCCCGGACAGGGGGTTATCTGGAAACACCATATATTTT.

The chain couples TRBV19 to TRBJ1-4; D not resolved. CDR3 length: 15 residues. V was trimmed by 0 bases and J by 6 bases, leaving 11 bases between them. Per the germline V gene, CDR1 is LNHDA and CDR2 is SQIVND (reference sequence). The DNA for the CDR3 is TGTGCCAGTAGTATAGATGGCTGGGGAGATGAAAAACTGTTTTTT. It translates to CASSIDGWGDEKLFF.

V gene TRBV7-2 combines with J gene TRBJ1-3; D possibly corresponds to TRBD1 (5 bases). Per the germline V gene, CDR1 is SGHTA and CDR2 is FQGNSA. This CDR3 contains 16 residues. The V end lost 1 base, the J end lost 3 bases, and 13 bases lay between the germline ends. The CDR3 reads CASSLGQGNRGNTIYF. The CDR3 nucleotides read TGTGCCAGCAGCTTAGGTCAGGGTAATCGTGGAAACACCATATATTTT. Looking up the rest from reference TRBV7-2 and TRBJ1-3 gives the full variable domain: GAGVSQSPSNKVTEKGKDVELRCDPISGHTALYWYRQSLGQGLEFLIYFQGNSAPDKSGLPSDRFSAERTGGSVSTLTIQRTQQEDSAVYLCASSLGQGNRGNTIYFGEGSWLTVV.

The rearrangement joins TRBV4-2 to TRBJ1-3; D unresolved. Trimming pared 0 bases from V and 0 bases from J, leaving 6 bases between. Germline values: CDR1 LGHNA, CDR2 YNFKEQ. The CDR3 contains 15 residues. CDR3 nucleotides: TGTGCCAGCAGCCAAGAGGCCCACTCTGGAAACACCATATATTTT. Translation: CASSQEAHSGNTIYF.

The rearrangement uses TRBV5-6 and TRBJ1-1, with D tentatively TRBD1 (5 bases). Germline lookup yields CDR1 SGHDT and CDR2 YYEEEE. V lost 0 bases to trimming and J lost 5 bases, with 11 bases between them. The CDR3 covers 14 residues. CDR3 in amino acids: CASSLGQMGTEAFF. In nucleotides, the CDR3 is TGTGCCAGCAGCTTGGGACAGATGGGAACTGAAGCTTTCTTT. Using reference TRBV5-6 and TRBJ1-1 for the parts outside the CDR3, the full variable domain is DAGVTQSPTHLIKTRGQQVTLRCSPKSGHDTVSWYQQALGQGPQFIFQYYEEEERQRGNFPDRFSGHQFPNYSSELNVNALLLGDSALYLCASSLGQMGTEAFFGQGTRLTVV.

In this sample, this clone turned up once. The rearrangement links TRBV7-9 to TRBJ1-6; D is unresolved. V shed 5 bases and J shed 8 bases, with 4 bases lying between them. The CDR3 covers 11 residues. Germline-derived CDR1 and CDR2 are SEHNR and FQNEAQ (reference sequence). CDR3 protein: CASSRDSPLHF. The CDR3 DNA reads as TGTGCCAGCAGCCGGGATTCACCCCTCCACTTT.